The present T cell receptor (beta chain) was sequenced within a study of blood T cells in healthy people across ages. Study overall: The template switching approach captured approximately one barcoded beta molecule for every two T cells.

This CDR3 is built from 16 residues. The germline gives CDR1 DFQATT, CDR2 SNEGSKA (reference sequence). Trimming took 0 bases from V and 2 from J; bases not matched to a gene: 5. Study results and caveats: With age, beta diversity per million T cells declined roughly linearly, significantly by roughly 40.

PCR was performed a second time for 7 to 11 cycles using a sample-barcoded 5' primer and a J-beta primer mix. TCRdb reanalysed the 5' RACE reads using MiXCR and keeps one entry per CDR3 protein. This repertoire shows about 680,000 distinct CDR3 sequences, around 49% found once; its top ten account for 25% to 35%. Concerning this clonotype itself: No antigen is known for it.

The source material was blood. The TCR sequence derives from a woman aged 55-75 years in good health. The chain uses TRBV20-1 and TRBJ1-4, with 8 nucleotides matching TRBD1. The DNA for the CDR3 is TGCAGTGCTAGAGATGGACAGGGAGTGACTAATGAAAAACTGTTTTTT. Amino acid sequence: CSARDGQGVTNEKLFF.